This T cell receptor beta chain was sequenced in a study of T-cell memory formation after mild COVID-19. One entry per CDR3 protein results from TCRdb running MiXCR on the 5' RACE reads. The table records about 160,000 distinct CDR3 sequences, 31% of them present only once. Trimming stripped 3 bases from V and 0 bases from J, with 10 bases between. The CDR3 spans 15 residues. The germline V gene encodes CDR1 KGHDR and CDR2 SFDVKD. The chain employs TRBV24-1 and TRBJ1-2; D gene ambiguous. The receptor was isolated from an adult woman who had mild COVID-19 (a few samples of this study predate the infection). Cell type and time point are not known. The sample was PBMCs or a T cell subset sorted from them (not recorded which). The CDR3: CATSDPGKANYGYTF. In nucleotides, the CDR3 is TGTGCCACCAGTGATCCAGGAAAAGCTAACTATGGCTACACCTTC.